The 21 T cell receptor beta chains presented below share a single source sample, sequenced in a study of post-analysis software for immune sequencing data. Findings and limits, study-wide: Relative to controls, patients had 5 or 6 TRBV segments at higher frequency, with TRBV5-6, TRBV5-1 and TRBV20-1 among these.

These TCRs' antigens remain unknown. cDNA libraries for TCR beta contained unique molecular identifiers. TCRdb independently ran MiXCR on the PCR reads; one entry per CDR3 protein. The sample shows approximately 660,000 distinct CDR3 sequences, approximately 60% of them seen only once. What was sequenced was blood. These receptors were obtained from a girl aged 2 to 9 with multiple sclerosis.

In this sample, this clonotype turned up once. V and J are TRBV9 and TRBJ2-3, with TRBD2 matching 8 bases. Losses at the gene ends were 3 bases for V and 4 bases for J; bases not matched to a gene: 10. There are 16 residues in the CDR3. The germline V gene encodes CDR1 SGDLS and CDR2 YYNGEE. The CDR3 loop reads CASSARVTSVSDTQYF. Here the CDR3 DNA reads TGTGCCAGCAGCGCAAGAGTGACTAGCGTATCAGATACGCAGTATTTT.

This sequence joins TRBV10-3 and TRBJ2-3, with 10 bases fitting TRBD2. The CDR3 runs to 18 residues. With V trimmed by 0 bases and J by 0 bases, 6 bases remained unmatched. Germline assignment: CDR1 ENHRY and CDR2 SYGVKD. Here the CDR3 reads CAISESYASGGSTDTQYF. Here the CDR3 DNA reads TGTGCCATCAGTGAGTCGTATGCTAGCGGGGGAAGCACAGATACGCAGTATTTT.

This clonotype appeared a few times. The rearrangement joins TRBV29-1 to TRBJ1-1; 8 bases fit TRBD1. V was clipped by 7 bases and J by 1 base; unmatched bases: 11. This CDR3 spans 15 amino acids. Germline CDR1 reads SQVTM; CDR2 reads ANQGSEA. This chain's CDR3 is CSALGGTGGNTEAFF. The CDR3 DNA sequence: TGCAGCGCGCTCGGGGGGACAGGCGGGAACACTGAAGCTTTCTTT.

The CDR3 is CASSQARREQFF. The CDR3 DNA reads TGTGCCAGCAGCCAAGCGCGGCGAGAGCAGTTCTTC. The rearrangement links TRBV3-1 to TRBJ2-1; D ambiguous. The V end lost 1 base, the J end lost 10 bases, and 8 bases lay between the germline ends. CDR1 and CDR2 from the germline V gene are LGHDT and YNNKEL (reference sequence). The CDR3 spans 12 residues.

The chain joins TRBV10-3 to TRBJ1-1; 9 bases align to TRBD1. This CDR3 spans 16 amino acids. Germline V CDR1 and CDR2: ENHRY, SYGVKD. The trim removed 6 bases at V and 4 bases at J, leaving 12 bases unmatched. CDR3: CAIRRQGGTIGTEAFF. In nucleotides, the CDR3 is TGTGCCATCAGAAGACAGGGGGGAACGATTGGCACTGAAGCTTTCTTT.

CDR3 loop: CASTPGPSTDTQYF. DNA for the CDR3: TGTGCCAGCACCCCCGGGCCGAGCACAGATACGCAGTATTTT. This rearrangement joins TRBV12-3 or TRBV12-4 to TRBJ2-3; D gene unclear. The CDR3 consists of 14 residues. The germline V and J ends were trimmed by 7 bases and 0 bases, with 11 bases remaining between them.

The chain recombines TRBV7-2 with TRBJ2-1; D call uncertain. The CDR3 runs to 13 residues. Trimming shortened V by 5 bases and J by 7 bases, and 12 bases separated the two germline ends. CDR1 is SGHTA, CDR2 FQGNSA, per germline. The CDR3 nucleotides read TGTGCCAGCAGCCGGCCCATGCGAAATGAGCAGTTCTTC. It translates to CASSRPMRNEQFF. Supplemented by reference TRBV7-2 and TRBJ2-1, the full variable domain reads GAGVSQSPSNKVTEKGKDVELRCDPISGHTALYWYRQSLGQGLEFLIYFQGNSAPDKSGLPSDRFSAERTGGSVSTLTIQRTQQEDSAVYLCASSRPMRNEQFFGPGTRLTVL.

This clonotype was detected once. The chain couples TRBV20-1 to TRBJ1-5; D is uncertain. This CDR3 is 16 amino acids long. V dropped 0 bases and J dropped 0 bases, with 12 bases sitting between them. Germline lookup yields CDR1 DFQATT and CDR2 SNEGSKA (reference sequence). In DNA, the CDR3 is TGCAGTGCTAGAGAGGGAGCCTTACTTAGCAATCAGCCCCAGCATTTT. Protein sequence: CSAREGALLSNQPQHF.

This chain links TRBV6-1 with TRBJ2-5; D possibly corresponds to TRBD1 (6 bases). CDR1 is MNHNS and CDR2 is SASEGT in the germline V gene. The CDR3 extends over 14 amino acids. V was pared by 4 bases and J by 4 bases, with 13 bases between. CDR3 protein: CASSGTAKGETQYF. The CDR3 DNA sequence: TGTGCCAGCAGTGGGACAGCGAAGGGAGAGACCCAGTACTTC.

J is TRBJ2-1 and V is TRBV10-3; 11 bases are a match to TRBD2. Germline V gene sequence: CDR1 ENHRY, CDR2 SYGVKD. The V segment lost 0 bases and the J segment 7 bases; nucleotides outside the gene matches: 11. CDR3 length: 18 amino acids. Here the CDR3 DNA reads TGTGCCATCAGTGAGTCTCTCGGACTAGCGGGTAGTGGGAATGAGCAGTTCTTC. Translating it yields CAISESLGLAGSGNEQFF.

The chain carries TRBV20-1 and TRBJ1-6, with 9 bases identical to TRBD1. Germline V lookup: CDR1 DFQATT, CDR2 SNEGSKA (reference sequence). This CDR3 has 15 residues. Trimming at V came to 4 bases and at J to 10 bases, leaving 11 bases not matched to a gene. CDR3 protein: CSATPSGQGESPLHF. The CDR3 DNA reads TGCAGTGCTACCCCCTCGGGACAGGGAGAATCACCCCTCCACTTT.

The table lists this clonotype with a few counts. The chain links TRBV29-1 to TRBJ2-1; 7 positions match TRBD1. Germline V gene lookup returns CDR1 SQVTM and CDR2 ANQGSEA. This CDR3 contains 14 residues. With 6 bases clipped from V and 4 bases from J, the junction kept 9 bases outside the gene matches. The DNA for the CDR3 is TGCAGCGTCGGGACAGCCCTTTTGTACAATGAGCAGTTCTTC. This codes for CSVGTALLYNEQFF.

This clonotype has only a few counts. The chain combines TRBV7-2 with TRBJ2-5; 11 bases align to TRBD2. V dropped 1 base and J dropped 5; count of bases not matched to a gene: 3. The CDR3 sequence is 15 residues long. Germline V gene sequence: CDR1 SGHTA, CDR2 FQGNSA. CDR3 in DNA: TGTGCCAGCAGCTTAGTCGCTAGCGGGAGGGAGACCCAGTACTTC. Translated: CASSLVASGRETQYF.

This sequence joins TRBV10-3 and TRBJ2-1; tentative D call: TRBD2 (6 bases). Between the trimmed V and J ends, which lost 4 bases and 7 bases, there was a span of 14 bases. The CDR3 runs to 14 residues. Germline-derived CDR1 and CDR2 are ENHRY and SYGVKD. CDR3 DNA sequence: TGTGCCATCAGTGTTGCTAGCGAAGAGAATGAGCAGTTCTTC. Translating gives CAISVASEENEQFF.

In nucleotides, the CDR3 is TGCGCCAGCAGCTCGTCGACAGGGTTCGTGGGTGGCTACACCTTC. Protein product: CASSSSTGFVGGYTF. The chain couples TRBV5-1 to TRBJ1-2, with 7 nucleotides matching TRBD1. Per germline, CDR1 SGHRS and CDR2 YFSETQ. The CDR3 consists of 15 residues. V shed 3 bases and J 7 bases; nucleotides not matched to a gene: 12.

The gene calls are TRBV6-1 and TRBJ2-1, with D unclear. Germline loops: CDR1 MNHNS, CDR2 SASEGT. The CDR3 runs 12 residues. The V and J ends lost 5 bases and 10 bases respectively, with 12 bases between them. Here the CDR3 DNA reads TGTGCCAGCAGTACAGAGTCCTACGAGCAGTTCTTC. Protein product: CASSTESYEQFF.

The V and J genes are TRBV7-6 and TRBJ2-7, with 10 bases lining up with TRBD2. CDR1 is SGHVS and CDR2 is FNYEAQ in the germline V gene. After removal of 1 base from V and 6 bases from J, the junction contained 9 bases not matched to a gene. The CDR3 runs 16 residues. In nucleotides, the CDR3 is TGTGCCAGCAGCTTAGAGGCTAGCGGGAGTAGGAGCGAGCAGTACTTC. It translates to CASSLEASGSRSEQYF.

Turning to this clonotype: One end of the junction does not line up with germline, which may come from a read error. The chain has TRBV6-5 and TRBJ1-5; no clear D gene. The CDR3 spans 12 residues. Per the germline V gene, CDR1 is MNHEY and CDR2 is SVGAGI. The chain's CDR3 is CAGSSGNQPQHF. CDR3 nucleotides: TGTGCCGGCAGCTCGGGCAATCAGCCCCAGCATTTT.

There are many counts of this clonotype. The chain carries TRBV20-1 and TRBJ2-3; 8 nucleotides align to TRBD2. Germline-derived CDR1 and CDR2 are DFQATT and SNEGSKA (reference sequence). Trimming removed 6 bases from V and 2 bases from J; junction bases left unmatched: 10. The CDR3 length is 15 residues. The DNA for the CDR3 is TGCAGTGCCACTCCAGGACTAGCCGACACAGATACGCAGTATTTT. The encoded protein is CSATPGLADTDTQYF.

CDR3 loop: CASSFREGAGNIQYF. The DNA of the CDR3 is TGTGCCAGCAGTTTTAGAGAGGGGGCAGGAAACATTCAGTACTTC. This chain uses TRBV12-3 or TRBV12-4 with TRBJ2-4; TRBD1 aligns across 7 bases. This CDR3 contains 15 residues. With V trimmed by 3 bases and J by 6 bases, 8 bases remained unmatched.

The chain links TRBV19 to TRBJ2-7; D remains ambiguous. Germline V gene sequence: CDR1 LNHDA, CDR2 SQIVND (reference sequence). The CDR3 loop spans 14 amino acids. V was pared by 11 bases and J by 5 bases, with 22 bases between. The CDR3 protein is CAGKDFAGRNEQYF. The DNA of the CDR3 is TGTGCCGGTAAAGATTTCGCCGGAAGAAACGAGCAGTACTTC.